This TCR beta chain comes out of a study of cytomegalovirus exposure and HLA in healthy donors. Trimming stripped 5 bases from V and 5 bases from J, with 12 bases between. Germline V gives CDR1 SGHVS, CDR2 FNYEAQ. The CDR3 extends over 14 amino acids. The PCR ran on 60 Vbeta and 13 Jbeta primers. The table came from immunoSEQ multiplex PCR; TCRdb's copy has only in-frame clones and leaves some out. The sample includes 80,000 to 100,000 clones, approximately 70% seen only once; the top ten take 2% to 3%. This chain joins TRBV7-6 and TRBJ2-2; tentatively, D is TRBD1 (5 bases). Sequenced sample: PBMCs. The receptor comes from a man between 50 and 59 years old in good health and CMV-seronegative. The CDR3 sequence: CASSRLGETGELFF. CDR3 DNA sequence: TGTGCCAGCAGCCGGTTAGGGGAAACCGGGGAGCTGTTTTTT.